This T cell receptor beta chain was observed in a study of radiation and T cells in renal cell carcinoma (dated by TCRdb to about 2020). Broadly, across the study: Samples came from a clinical trial, in which primary renal cell carcinomas received 15 Gy stereotactic body radiation therapy followed by nephrectomy 4 weeks later. Across all 50 or so samples, under 5,000,000 unique CDR3 nucleotide sequences, encoding 2,658,974 unique CDR3 amino acid sequences, were identified. TCR beta sequencing covered around 50 samples in total, comprising roughly 25 tumors and roughly 27 peripheral blood samples. Beyond this particular receptor, the publication reports: In blood, the top tumor clonotypes increased between baseline and 2 weeks post-radiation and then shrank by 4 weeks, which suggests that tumor-resident clones expanded only transiently. Because pretreatment tumor biopsies were not available, the baseline intratumoral presence of clonotypes could not be determined. Effects of radiation dose or scheduling on the TCR repertoire could not be addressed with the single-armed trial design. Tracking of blood repertoire dynamics stopped at about 27 days after treatment, with no follow-up past that point.

The time point label of this sample denotes: baseline pretreatment blood. The treatment or condition label for this specimen denotes: 15 Gy SBRT to primary tumor, nephrectomy 4 weeks later. To track tumor-enriched clonotypes, serial peripheral blood was sampled from radiation-treated patients at baseline and at 2 weeks and 4 weeks after SBRT. Every patient's renal cell carcinoma showed clear cell pathology. Genomic DNA for TCR sequencing was prepared using the QIAamp DNA Blood Mini Kit (Qiagen). Only samples passing all quality control checks were included in the analyses. TCR beta libraries were generated from genomic DNA with the immunoSEQ kit, following the manufacturer's recommendations. Library preparation used a first multiplex PCR with proprietary primers, then a second PCR adding unique barcodes, with bead cleanups after each round. A positive control reaction and a negative control reaction, both provided in the kit, were run with every batch of samples. The final libraries underwent checking on an Agilent 4200 TapeStation D1000 ScreenTape, volumetric pooling, and quantification by qPCR. Sequencing was performed on an Illumina NextSeq500 using a MidOutput 150-cycle cartridge, with 156 Read1 cycles, 15 Index1 cycles, and the kit custom primers. The pooled library was loaded at about 1 pM, and around 22% PhiX control was spiked in. The paper's processing steps were these. Vendor-processed data were analyzed in R, and a clonotype was defined as all T cells sharing the same CDR3 nucleotide sequence. For clone abundance analyses, frequencies were normalized to the 10,000 most abundant clones per sample. Before analysis, public T cell clones were removed, and these numbered fewer than six per sample on average. An abundance difference of at least 32-fold between compartments was the criterion for calling clonotypes tumor-enriched or baseline blood-enriched. A beta-binomial differential abundance model was used to identify clonotypes that expanded or contracted between blood time points. Similarity between tumor and blood repertoires was quantified using the Baroni-Urbani and Buser coefficient, and groups were compared with two-tailed Wilcoxon tests in R. This is the immuneACCESS table as TCRdb keeps it, with only in-frame sequences that have V and J called. A part of the clones is gone; compared with another copy, unresolved V genes explain less than half, and the rest is unexplained. V and J calls and clone size are given by that table; D and trimming were obtained from the DNA. The sample table contains 110,000 to 150,000 clones; only one count was recorded for 70% to 90% of them. Jointly, the top ten make up around 12% of the sample.

V gives up 0 bases and J gives up 4 bases, and the segment between their germline ends measures 16 bases. Taken from the germline V gene (reference sequence), the CDR1 and CDR2 loops are SGHNT and YYREEE. The CDR3 runs 16 amino acids, cysteine and phenylalanine included. Here the CDR3 DNA is all that survives: 48 bases in frame from base 1. Remarks on this clone: No cognate antigen has been identified for it. No much larger clone exists at a distance of one base, and base qualities are not known.

Sequenced here: blood, sampled from a patient whose treatment included radiotherapy and nephrectomy. This receptor was taken from a woman aged 45-60 years with renal cell carcinoma. The chain uses TRBV5-4 and TRBJ2-5, with a tentative D gene TRBD2 over 7 matching bases. The DNA is as follows: TGTGCCAGCAGCTTGGCGGGCGGGGGCAGGGGAGAGACCCAGTACTTC. Translated, this gives CASSLAGGGRGETQYF.